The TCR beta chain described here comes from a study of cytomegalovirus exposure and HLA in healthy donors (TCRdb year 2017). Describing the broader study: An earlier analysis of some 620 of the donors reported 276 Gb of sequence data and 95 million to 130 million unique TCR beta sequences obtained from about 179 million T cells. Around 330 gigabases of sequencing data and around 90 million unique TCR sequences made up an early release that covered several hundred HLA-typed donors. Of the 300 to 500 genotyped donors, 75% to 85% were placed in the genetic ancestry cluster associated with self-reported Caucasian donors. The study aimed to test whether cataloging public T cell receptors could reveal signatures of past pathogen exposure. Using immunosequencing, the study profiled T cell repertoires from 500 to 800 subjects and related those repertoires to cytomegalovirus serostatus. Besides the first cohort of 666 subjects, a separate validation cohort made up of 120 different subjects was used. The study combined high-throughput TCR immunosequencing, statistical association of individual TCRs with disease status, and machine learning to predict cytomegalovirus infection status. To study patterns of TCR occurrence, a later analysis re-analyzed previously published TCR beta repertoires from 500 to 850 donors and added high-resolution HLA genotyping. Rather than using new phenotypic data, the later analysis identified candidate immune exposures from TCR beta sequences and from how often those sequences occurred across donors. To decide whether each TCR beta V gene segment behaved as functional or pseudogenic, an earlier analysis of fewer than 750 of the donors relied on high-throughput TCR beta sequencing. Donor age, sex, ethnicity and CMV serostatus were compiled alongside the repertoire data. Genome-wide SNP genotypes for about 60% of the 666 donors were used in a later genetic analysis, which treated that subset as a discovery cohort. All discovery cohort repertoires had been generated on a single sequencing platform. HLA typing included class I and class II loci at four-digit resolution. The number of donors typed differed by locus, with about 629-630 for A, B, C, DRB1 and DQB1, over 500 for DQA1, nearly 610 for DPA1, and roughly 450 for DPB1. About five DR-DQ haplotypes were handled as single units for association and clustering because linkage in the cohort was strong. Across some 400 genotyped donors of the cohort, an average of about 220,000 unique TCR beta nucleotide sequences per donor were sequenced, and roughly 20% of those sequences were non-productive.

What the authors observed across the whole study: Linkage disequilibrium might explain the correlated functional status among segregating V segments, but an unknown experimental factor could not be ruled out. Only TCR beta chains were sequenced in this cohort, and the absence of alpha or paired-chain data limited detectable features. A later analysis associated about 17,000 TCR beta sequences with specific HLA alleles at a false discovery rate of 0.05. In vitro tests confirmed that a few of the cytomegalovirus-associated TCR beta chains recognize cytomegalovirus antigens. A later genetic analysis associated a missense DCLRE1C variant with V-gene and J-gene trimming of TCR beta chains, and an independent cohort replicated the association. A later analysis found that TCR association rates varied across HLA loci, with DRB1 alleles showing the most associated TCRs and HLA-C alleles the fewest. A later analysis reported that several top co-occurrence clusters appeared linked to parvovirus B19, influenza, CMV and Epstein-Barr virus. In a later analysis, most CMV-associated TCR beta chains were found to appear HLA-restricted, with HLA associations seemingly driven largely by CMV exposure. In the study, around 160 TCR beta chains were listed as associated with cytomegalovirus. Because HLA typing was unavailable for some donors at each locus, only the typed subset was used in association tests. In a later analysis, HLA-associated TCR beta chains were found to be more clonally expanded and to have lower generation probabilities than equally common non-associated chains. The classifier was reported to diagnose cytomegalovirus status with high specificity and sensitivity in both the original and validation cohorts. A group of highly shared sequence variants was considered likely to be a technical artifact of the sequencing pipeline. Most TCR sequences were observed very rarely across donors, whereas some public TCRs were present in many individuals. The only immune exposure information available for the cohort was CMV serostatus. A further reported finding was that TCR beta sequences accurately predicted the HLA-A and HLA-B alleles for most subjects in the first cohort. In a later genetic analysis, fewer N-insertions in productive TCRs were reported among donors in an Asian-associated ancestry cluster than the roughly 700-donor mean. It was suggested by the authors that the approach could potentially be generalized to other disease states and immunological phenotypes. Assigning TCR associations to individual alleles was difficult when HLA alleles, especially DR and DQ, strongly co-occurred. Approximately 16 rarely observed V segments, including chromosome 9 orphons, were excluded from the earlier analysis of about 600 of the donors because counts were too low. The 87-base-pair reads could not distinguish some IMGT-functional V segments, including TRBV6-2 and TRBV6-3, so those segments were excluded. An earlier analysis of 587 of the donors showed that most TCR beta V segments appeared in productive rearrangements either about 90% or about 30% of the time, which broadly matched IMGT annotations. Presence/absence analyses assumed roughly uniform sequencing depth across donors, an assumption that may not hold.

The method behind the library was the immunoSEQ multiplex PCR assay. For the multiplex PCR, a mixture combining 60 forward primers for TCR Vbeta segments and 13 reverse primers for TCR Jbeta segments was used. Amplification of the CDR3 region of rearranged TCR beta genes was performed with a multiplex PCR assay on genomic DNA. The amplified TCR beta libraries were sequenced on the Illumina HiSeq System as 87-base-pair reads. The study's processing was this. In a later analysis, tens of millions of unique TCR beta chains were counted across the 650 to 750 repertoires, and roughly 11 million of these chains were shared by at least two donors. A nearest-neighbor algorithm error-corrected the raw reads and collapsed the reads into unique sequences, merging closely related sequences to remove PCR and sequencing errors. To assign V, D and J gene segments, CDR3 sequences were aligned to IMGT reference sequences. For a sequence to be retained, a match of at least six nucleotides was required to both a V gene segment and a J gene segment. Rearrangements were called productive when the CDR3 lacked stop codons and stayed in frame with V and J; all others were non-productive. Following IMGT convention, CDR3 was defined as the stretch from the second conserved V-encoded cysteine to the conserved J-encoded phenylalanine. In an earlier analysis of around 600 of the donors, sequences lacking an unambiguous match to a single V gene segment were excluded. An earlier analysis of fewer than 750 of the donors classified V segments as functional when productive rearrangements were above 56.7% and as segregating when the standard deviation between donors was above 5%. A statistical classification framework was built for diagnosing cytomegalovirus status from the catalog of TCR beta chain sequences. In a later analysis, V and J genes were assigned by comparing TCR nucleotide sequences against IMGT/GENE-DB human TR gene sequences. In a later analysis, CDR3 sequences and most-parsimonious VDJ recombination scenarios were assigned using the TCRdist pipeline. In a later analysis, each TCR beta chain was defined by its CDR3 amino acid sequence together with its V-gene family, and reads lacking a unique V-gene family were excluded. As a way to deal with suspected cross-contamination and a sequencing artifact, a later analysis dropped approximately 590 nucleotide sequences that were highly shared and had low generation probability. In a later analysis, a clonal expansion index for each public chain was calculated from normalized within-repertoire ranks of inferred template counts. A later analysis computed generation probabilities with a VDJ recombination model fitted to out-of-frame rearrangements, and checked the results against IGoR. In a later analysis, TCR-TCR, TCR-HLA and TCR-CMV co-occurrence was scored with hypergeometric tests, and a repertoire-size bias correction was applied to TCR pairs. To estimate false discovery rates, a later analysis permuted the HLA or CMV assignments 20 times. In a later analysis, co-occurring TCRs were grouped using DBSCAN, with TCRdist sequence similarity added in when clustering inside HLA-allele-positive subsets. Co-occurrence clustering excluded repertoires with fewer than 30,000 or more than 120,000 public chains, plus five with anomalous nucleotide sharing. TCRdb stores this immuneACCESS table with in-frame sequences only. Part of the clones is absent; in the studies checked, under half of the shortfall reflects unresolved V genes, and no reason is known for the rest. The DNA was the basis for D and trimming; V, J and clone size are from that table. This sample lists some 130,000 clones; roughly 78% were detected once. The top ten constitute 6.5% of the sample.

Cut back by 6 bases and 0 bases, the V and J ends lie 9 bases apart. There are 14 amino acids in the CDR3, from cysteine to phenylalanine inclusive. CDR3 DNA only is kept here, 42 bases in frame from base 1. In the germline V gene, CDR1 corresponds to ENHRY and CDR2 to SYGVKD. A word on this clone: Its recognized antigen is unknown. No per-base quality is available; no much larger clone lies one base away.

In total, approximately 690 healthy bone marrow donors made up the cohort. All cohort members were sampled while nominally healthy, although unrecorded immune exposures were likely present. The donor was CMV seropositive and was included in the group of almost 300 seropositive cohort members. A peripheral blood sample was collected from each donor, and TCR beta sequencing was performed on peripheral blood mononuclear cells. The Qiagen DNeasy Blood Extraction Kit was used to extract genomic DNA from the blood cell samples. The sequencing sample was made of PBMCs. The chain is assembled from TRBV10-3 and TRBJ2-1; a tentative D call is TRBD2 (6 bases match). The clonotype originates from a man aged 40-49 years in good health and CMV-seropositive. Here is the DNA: TGTGCCATCAGGGACGGGAGCTCCTACAATGAGCAGTTCTTC. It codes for CAIRDGSSYNEQFF.